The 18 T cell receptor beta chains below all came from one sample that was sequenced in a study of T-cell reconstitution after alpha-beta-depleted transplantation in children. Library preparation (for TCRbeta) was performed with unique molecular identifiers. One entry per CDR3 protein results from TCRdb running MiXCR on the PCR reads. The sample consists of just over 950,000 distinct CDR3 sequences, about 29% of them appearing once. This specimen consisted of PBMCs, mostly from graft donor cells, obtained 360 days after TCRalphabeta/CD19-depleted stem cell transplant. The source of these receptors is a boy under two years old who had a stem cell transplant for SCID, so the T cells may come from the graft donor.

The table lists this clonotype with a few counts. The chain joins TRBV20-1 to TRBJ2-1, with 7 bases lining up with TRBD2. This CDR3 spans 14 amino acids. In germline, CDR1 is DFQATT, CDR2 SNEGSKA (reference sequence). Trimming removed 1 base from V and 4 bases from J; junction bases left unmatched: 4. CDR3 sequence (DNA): TGCAGTGCTAGAGGCGGGGGAACTTACAATGAGCAGTTCTTC. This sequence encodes CSARGGGTYNEQFF.

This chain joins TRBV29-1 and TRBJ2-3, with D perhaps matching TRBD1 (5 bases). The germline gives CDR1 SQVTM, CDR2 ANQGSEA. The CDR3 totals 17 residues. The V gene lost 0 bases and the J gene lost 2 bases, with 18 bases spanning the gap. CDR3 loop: CSVEDQENRFFTDTQYF. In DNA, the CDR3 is TGCAGCGTTGAAGATCAAGAGAACAGGTTCTTCACAGATACGCAGTATTTT.

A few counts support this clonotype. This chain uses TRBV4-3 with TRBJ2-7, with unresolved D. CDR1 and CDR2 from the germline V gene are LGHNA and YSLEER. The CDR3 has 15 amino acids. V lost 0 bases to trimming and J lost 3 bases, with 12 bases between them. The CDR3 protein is CASSQDWGEVYEQYF. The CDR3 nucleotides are TGCGCCAGCAGCCAAGATTGGGGTGAGGTCTACGAGCAGTACTTC.

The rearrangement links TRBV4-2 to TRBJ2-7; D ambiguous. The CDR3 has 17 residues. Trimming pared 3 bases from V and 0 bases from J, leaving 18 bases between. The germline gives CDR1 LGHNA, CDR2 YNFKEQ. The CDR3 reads CASSHLRTLSSSYEQYF. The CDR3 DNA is TGTGCCAGCAGCCATCTCAGGACCCTCTCGAGCTCCTACGAGCAGTACTTC.

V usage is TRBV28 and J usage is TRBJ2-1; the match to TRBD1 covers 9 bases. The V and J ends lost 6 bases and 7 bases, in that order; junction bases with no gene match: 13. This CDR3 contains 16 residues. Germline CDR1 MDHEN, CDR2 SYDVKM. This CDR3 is CASSPARGQGVNEQFF. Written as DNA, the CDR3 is TGTGCCAGCAGCCCAGCGAGGGGACAGGGAGTTAATGAGCAGTTCTTC. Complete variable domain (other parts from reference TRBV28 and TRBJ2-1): DVKVTQSSRYLVKRTGEKVFLECVQDMDHENMFWYRQDPGLGLRLIYFSYDVKMKEKGDIPEGYSVSREKKERFSLILESASTNQTSMYLCASSPARGQGVNEQFFGPGTRLTVL.

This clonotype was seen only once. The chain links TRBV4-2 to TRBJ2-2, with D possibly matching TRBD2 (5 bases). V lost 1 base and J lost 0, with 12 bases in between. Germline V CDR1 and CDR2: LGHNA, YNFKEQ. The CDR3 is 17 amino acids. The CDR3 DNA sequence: TGTGCCAGCAGCCAAGTTAAGAGCGGATCGAACACCGGGGAGCTGTTTTTT. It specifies CASSQVKSGSNTGELFF.

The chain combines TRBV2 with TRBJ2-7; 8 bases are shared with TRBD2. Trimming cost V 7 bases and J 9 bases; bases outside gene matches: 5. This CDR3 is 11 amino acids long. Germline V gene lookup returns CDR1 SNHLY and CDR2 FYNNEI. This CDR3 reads CASTEAGGQYF. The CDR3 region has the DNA TGTGCCAGCACCGAGGCGGGGGGGCAGTACTTC.

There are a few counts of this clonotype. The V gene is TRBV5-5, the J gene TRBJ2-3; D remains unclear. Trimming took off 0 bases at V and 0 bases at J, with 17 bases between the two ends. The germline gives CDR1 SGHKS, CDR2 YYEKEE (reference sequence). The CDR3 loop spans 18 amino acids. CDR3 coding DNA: TGTGCCAGCAGCTTGGTCGGGTGGCGCGACTCTAGCACAGATACGCAGTATTTT. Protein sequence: CASSLVGWRDSSTDTQYF.

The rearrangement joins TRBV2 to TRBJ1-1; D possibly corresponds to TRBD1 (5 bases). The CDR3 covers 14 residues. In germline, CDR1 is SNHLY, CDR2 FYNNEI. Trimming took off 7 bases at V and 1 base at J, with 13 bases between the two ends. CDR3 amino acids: CASTPLGGNTEAFF. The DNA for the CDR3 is TGTGCCAGCACTCCGCTCGGGGGGAACACTGAAGCTTTCTTT. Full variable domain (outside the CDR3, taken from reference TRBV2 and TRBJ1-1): EPEVTQTPSHQVTQMGQEVILRCVPISNHLYFYWYRQILGQKVEFLVSFYNNEISEKSEIFDDQFSVERPDGSNFTLKIRSTKLEDSAMYFCASTPLGGNTEAFFGQGTRLTVV.

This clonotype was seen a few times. Here the CDR3 DNA reads TGCGCCAGCAGCTGGCAGGGTCCCCGGGAGCTGTTTTTT. It codes for CASSWQGPRELFF. The chain couples TRBV5-1 to TRBJ2-2; weak D call: TRBD1 (5 bases). The CDR3 length is 13 residues. Germline CDR1 reads SGHRS; CDR2 reads YFSETQ. The V end lost 3 bases, the J end lost 9 bases, and 12 bases lay between the germline ends.

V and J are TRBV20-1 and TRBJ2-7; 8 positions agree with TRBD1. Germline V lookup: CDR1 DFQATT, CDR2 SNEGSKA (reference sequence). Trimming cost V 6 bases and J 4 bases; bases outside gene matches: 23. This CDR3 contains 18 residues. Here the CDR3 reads CSATQRGWGQVNPYEQYF. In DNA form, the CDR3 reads TGCAGTGCCACTCAAAGGGGGTGGGGACAGGTAAATCCTTACGAGCAGTACTTC.

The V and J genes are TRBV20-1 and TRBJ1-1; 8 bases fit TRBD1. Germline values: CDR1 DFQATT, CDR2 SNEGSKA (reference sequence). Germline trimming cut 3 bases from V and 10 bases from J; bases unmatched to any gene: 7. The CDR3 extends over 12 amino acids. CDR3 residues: CSASAGQVRAFF. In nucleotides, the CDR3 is TGCAGTGCTAGCGCGGGACAGGTTCGAGCTTTCTTT.

The CDR3 DNA is TGTGCCAGCAGTCACACTGGTCTAGGGTGGGACACAGATACGCAGTATTTT. Translated, it gives CASSHTGLGWDTDTQYF. The chain uses TRBV28 and TRBJ2-3; D unresolved. Deletions cut 5 bases from V and 2 bases from J, with 20 bases between. This CDR3 contains 17 residues. Germline CDR1 and CDR2: MDHEN and SYDVKM.

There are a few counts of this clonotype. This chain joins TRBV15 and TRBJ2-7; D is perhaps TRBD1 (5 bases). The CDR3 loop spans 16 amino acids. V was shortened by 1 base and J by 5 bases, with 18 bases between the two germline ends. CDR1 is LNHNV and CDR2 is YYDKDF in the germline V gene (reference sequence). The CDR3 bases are TGTGCCACCAGCAGAGGAGGCAGGGCCTTTGGGGACGAGCAGTACTTC. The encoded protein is CATSRGGRAFGDEQYF.

DNA for the CDR3: TGTGCCAGCAGCTTCCGCCGTCGGCGGGGGAGCTACGAGCAGTACTTC. Translation: CASSFRRRRGSYEQYF. The chain carries TRBV7-9 and TRBJ2-7; 7 bases map to TRBD2. The CDR3 loop spans 16 amino acids. J lost 3 bases, V lost 3 bases, and 11 bases had no gene match. Germline assignment: CDR1 SEHNR and CDR2 FQNEAQ (reference sequence).

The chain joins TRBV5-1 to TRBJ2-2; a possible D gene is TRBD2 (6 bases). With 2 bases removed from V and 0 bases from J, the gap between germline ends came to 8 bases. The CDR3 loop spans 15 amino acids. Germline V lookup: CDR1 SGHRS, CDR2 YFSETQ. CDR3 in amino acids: CASSFASANTGELFF. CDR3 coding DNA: TGCGCCAGCAGCTTTGCTAGCGCGAACACCGGGGAGCTGTTTTTT.

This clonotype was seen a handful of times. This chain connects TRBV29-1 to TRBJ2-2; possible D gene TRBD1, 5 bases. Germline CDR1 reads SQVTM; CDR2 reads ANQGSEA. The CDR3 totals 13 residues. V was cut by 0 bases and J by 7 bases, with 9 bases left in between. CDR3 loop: CSVEDLGHGELFF. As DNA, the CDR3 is TGCAGCGTTGAAGATTTGGGGCACGGGGAGCTGTTTTTT.

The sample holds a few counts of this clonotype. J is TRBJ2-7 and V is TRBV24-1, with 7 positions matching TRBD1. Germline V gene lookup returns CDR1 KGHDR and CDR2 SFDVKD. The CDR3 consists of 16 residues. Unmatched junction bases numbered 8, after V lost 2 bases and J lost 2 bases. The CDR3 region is CATSDSTGSSTYEQYF. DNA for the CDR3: TGTGCCACCAGTGATTCGACAGGGAGTTCGACCTACGAGCAGTACTTC.